This section outlines one TCR beta chain sequence together with its context. The target antigen is unknown. Described treatment: around 19 received Ad26.COV2.S at low or high dose, single or two shots; 5 received placebo; per-sample allocation not given. Vaccine and placebo recipients were sampled on day 63 after the first injection. The data were obtained in a study of Ad26.COV2.S vaccination and SARS-CoV-2 variants. General study findings and limits: Reported post-vaccination CD8+ and CD4+ T cell responses to spike showed substantial breadth.

Here immunoSEQ multiplex PCR was the method, and the copy in TCRdb shows in-frame clones only, minus some. The sample yields roughly 500,000 clones, approximately 88% seen once. Germline V gene lookup returns CDR1 GTSNPN and CDR2 SVGIG (reference sequence). The trim removed 4 bases at V and 13 bases at J, leaving 7 bases unmatched. The CDR3 totals 12 residues. This receptor was obtained from a person between 18 and 59 years old who received the Ad26.COV2.S COVID-19 vaccine or a placebo. This rearrangement joins TRBV30 to TRBJ1-4; 9 nucleotides match TRBD1. Material: peripheral blood, obtained in a trial of Ad26.COV2.S vaccine versus placebo. DNA of the CDR3: TGTGCCTGGAACAGAGAGGACAGGGGACTGTTTTTT. As protein: CAWNREDRGLFF.